This TCR beta chain originates from a study of blood T cell repertoires in COVID-19. Study in general: Acute and convalescent COVID-19 specimens originated in the United States, Italy and Spain.

Repertoires were generated with immunoSEQ multiplex PCR, while TCRdb's copy carries only in-frame clones and drops some. The sample carries 95,000 to 150,000 clones, under 85% recorded once. V was clipped by 3 bases and J by 0 bases, with 5 bases between them. The CDR3 has 13 amino acids. This TCR was sampled from a man aged 60-69 years with acute or convalescent COVID-19. Sequencing was performed on peripheral blood. The gene calls are TRBV12-3 or TRBV12-4 and TRBJ1-2, with D unclear. Written as DNA, the CDR3 is TGTGCCAGCAGTTTCTACCCTAACTATGGCTACACCTTC. This sequence encodes CASSFYPNYGYTF.